This TCR beta chain originates from a study of siplizumab effects on memory and regulatory T cells. Assays covered roughly 100,000 TCR templates per sample. This table comes from immunoSEQ multiplex PCR, and its TCRdb copy is limited to in-frame clones, with some not included. Found here are under 130,000 clones, 90% to 95% of them singletons; the top ten hold more than 0.3%. Trimming at V came to 5 bases and at J to 4 bases, leaving 6 bases not matched to a gene. The CDR3 sequence is 15 residues long. Germline V CDR1 and CDR2: MNHNS, SASEGT. Findings and limits, study-wide: Unstimulated subsets captured only a minor fraction of alloreactive clones. Significant reduction of alloreactive sequences traceable to unstimulated CD4+ memory cells was observed with siplizumab.

To note about this clone: Its antigen is unknown.

The sample consisted of CD4+ T cells sorted from blood. This clonotype was sampled from a human donor in good health. This chain uses TRBV6-1 with TRBJ2-3; 10 bases agree with TRBD1. The CDR3 region is CASSTGQGWSDTQYF. The CDR3 DNA reads TGTGCCAGCAGTACGGGACAGGGGTGGTCAGATACGCAGTATTTT.